This TCR beta chain was sequenced during a study of blood T cell repertoires in COVID-19. Study-level background: From the United States, Italy and Spain came samples of acute and convalescent COVID-19.

TCRdb keeps only in-frame clones here, not all; method: immunoSEQ multiplex PCR. The sample lists about 31,000 clones, about 89% occurring once. There are 14 residues in the CDR3. V lost 8 bases and J lost 1; bases outside the gene matches: 7. CDR1 LNHDA and CDR2 SQIVND come from the germline V gene (reference sequence). Sequencing was done on a sample of peripheral blood. The origin of this receptor is a human donor in a cohort sampled during active COVID-19. The gene calls are TRBV19 and TRBJ2-5; TRBD2 aligns across 7 bases. The CDR3 reads CASGLGEGQETQYF. The CDR3 coding sequence is TGTGCCAGTGGCCTTGGGGAGGGCCAAGAGACCCAGTACTTC.